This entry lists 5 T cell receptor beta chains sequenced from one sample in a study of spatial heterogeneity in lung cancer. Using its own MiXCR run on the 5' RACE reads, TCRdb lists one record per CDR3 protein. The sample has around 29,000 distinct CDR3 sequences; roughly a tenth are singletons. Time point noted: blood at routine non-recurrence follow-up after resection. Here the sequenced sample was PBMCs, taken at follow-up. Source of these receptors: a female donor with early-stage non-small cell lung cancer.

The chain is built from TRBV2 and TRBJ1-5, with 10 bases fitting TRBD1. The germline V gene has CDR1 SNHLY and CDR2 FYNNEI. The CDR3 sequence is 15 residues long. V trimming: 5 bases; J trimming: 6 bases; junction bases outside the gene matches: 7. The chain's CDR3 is CASSSRQGAPQPQHF. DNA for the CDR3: TGTGCCAGCAGTTCAAGACAGGGGGCCCCTCAGCCCCAGCATTTT.

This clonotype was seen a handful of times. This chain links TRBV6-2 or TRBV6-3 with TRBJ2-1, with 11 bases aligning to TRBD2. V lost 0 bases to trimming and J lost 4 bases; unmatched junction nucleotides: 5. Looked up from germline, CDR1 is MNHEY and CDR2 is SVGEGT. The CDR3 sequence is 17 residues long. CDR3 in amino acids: CASSYSPSGGLYNEQFF. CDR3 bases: TGTGCCAGCAGTTACTCTCCTAGCGGGGGGCTTTACAATGAGCAGTTCTTC.

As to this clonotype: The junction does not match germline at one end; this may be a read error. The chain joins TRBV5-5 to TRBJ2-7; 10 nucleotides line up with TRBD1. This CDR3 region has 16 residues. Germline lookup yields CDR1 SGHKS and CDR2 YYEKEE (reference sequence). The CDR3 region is CAGSFQSGTGAYEQYF. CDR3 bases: TGTGCCGGCAGCTTTCAATCCGGGACAGGGGCCTACGAGCAGTACTTC.

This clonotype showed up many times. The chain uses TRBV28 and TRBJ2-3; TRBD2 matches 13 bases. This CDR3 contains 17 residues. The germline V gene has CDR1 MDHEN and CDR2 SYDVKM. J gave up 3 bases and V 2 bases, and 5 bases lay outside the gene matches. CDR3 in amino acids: CASSLGTSGVGTDTQYF. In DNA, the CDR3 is TGTGCCAGCAGTTTAGGGACTAGCGGGGTCGGGACAGATACGCAGTATTTT.

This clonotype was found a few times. The chain's CDR3 is CASSQETWIDEQYF. In DNA, the CDR3 is TGTGCCAGCAGCCAAGAAACATGGATCGACGAGCAGTACTTC. The chain uses TRBV14 and TRBJ2-7; D remains ambiguous. The CDR3 loop spans 14 amino acids. Per germline, CDR1 SGHDN and CDR2 FVKESK. Between the trimmed V and J ends, which lost 0 bases and 5 bases, there was a span of 11 bases.